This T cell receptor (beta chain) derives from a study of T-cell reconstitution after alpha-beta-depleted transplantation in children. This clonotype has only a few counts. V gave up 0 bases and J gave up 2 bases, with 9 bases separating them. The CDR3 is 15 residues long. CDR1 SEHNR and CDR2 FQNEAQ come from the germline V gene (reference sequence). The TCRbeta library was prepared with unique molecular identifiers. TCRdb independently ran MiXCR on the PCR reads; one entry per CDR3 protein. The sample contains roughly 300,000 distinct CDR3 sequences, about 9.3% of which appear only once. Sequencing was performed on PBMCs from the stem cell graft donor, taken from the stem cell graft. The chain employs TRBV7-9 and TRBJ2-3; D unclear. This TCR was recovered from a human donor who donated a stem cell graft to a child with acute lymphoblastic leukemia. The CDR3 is CASSLADYDTDTQYF. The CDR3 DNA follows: TGTGCCAGCAGCTTAGCGGATTACGACACAGATACGCAGTATTTT.